The 19 T cell receptor beta chains below all came from one sample that was sequenced in a study of early T cells in non-severe SARS-CoV-2 infection. TCRdb recomputed calls from the 5' RACE reads with MiXCR, one row per CDR3 protein. The profile shows tens of thousands of distinct CDR3 sequences, 5.5% to 8% of them singletons. The material sequenced was whole blood, taken at baseline. Receptors were obtained from an adult who was a healthcare worker with PCR-confirmed SARS-CoV-2 infection or an uninfected control (not recorded which).

This clonotype appeared a few times. This rearrangement joins TRBV7-2 to TRBJ2-7; TRBD1 matches at 7 bases. The CDR3 contains 17 residues. Trimming at V came to 4 bases and at J to 3 bases, leaving 15 bases not matched to a gene. Germline V gene data show CDR1 as SGHTA and CDR2 as FQGNSA. The CDR3 nucleotides are TGTGCCAGCAGCTCAGTCCCGGGACAGTGGCCCGGCTACGAGCAGTACTTC. It codes for CASSSVPGQWPGYEQYF.

This clonotype was seen only once. This clone may be a read error of a much larger clone one base away. The rearrangement joins TRBV6-5 to TRBJ1-1; tentatively, D is TRBD1 (6 bases). This CDR3 is built from 13 residues. V gave up 10 bases and J gave up 4 bases, with 16 bases separating them. Per the germline V gene, CDR1 is MNHEY and CDR2 is SVGAGI. CDR3 region: CANKQGVVTEAFF. DNA of the CDR3: TGTGCCAACAAACAGGGAGTGGTCACTGAAGCTTTCTTT.

This clonotype was seen repeatedly, ten times or more. The rearrangement links TRBV30 to TRBJ2-2, with TRBD1 as a possible D gene (6 bases). This CDR3 comprises 14 residues. Per the germline V gene, CDR1 is GTSNPN and CDR2 is SVGIG (reference sequence). Trimming shortened V by 3 bases and J by 2 bases, and 10 bases separated the two germline ends. CDR3 sequence: CAWRGHHNTGELFF. CDR3 DNA sequence: TGTGCCTGGAGGGGACACCATAACACCGGGGAGCTGTTTTTT.

This clonotype was recorded many times. The rearrangement links TRBV29-1 to TRBJ2-1; D is ambiguous. Germline CDR1 SQVTM, CDR2 ANQGSEA. Trimming removed 5 bases from V and 3 bases from J, with 5 bases in between. The CDR3 runs 11 residues. The CDR3 coding sequence is TGCAGCGTTAGGCACTACAATGAGCAGTTCTTC. Amino acids: CSVRHYNEQFF.

The J gene is TRBJ2-7, the V gene TRBV7-2; the D is unclear. V lost 4 bases, J lost 6 bases, and 10 bases lay in between. Germline lookup yields CDR1 SGHTA and CDR2 FQGNSA. This CDR3 is built from 12 residues. CDR3 residues: CASSSSFSEQYF. The CDR3 DNA is TGTGCCAGCAGCTCGTCCTTCTCCGAGCAGTACTTC.

V gene TRBV12-3 or TRBV12-4 combines with J gene TRBJ1-6; weak D call: TRBD1 (6 bases). Trimming removed 6 bases from V and 6 bases from J, with 6 bases in between. The length of the CDR3 is 12 residues. The CDR3, as DNA: TGTGCCAGCAGGGACAGTAATTCACCCCTCCACTTT. Translating gives CASRDSNSPLHF.

This chain links TRBV6-6 with TRBJ2-5; TRBD2 matches at 8 bases. V shed 7 bases, J shed 5 bases, and the junction held 9 bases outside the gene matches. The germline CDR1 and CDR2 sequences are MNHNY and SVGAGI (reference sequence). The CDR3 contains 14 residues. CDR3 loop: CASKRGGHTETQYF. The DNA for the CDR3 is TGTGCCAGCAAGCGCGGGGGGCATACGGAGACCCAGTACTTC.

This clonotype has at least ten counts. The rearrangement links TRBV7-6 to TRBJ1-2; 7 bases are a match to TRBD1. This CDR3 region has 14 residues. V dropped 2 bases and J dropped 3; count of bases not matched to a gene: 3. Germline V gives CDR1 SGHVS, CDR2 FNYEAQ. The CDR3 coding sequence is TGTGCCAGCAGCTTAACTGGACAGGACTATGGCTACACCTTC. Encoded protein: CASSLTGQDYGYTF.

This clonotype was seen at least ten times. J is TRBJ2-3 and V is TRBV13; 7 positions agree with TRBD1. CDR1 PRHDT and CDR2 FYEKMQ come from the germline V gene (reference sequence). Germline trimming cut 4 bases from V and 2 bases from J; bases unmatched to any gene: 6. CDR3 size: 15 residues. Here the CDR3 reads CASSYTQGNTDTQYF. For the CDR3, the DNA is TGTGCCAGCAGCTACACACAGGGGAACACAGATACGCAGTATTTT.

This clonotype came up many times. This chain uses TRBV20-1 with TRBJ1-2; 8 positions match TRBD1. Germline V gives CDR1 DFQATT, CDR2 SNEGSKA (reference sequence). The CDR3 length is 14 residues. V shed 5 bases, J shed 5 bases, and the junction held 10 bases outside the gene matches. CDR3 nucleotide sequence: TGCAGTGCTGCCCCCGGGACAGGTTCATATGGCTACACCTTC. Translation: CSAAPGTGSYGYTF.

This clonotype occurred a few times. J is TRBJ1-6 and V is TRBV20-1; D is unclear. The CDR3 consists of 14 residues. Germline CDR1 reads DFQATT; CDR2 reads SNEGSKA (reference sequence). V gave up 6 bases and J gave up 10 bases, with 19 bases separating them. The CDR3 sequence: CSAPIPREGSPLHF. The CDR3, as DNA: TGCAGTGCCCCTATTCCACGCGAGGGCTCACCCCTCCACTTT.

This clonotype was picked up many times. The chain is built from TRBV7-2 and TRBJ1-2; D gene ambiguous. The germline V gene has CDR1 SGHTA and CDR2 FQGNSA. Trimming removed 3 bases from V and 4 bases from J, with 12 bases in between. This CDR3 is 14 amino acids long. The CDR3 spells CASSLSTRAYGYTF. The CDR3 DNA reads TGTGCCAGCAGCTTGTCAACGAGGGCCTATGGCTACACCTTC.

This chain connects TRBV6-5 to TRBJ1-1; D unclear. Trimming left V 10 bases short and J 1 base short, with 10 bases between. This CDR3 contains 12 residues. CDR1 and CDR2 from the germline V gene are MNHEY and SVGAGI. In nucleotides, the CDR3 is TGTGCCACCGGGAGAACGAACACTGAAGCTTTCTTT. As protein: CATGRTNTEAFF.

This clonotype was detected a few times. The rearrangement links TRBV9 to TRBJ2-5; possibly TRBD1 for D (5 bases). The V end was cut by 4 bases, the J end by 4 bases, with 14 bases between. Germline V gene data show CDR1 as SGDLS and CDR2 as YYNGEE. There are 14 residues in the CDR3. Here the CDR3 reads CASSLQGVGETQYF. The CDR3 DNA is TGTGCCAGCAGCCTCCAAGGGGTCGGAGAGACCCAGTACTTC.

This chain connects TRBV9 to TRBJ2-3; D possibly corresponds to TRBD2 (6 bases). CDR1 is SGDLS and CDR2 is YYNGEE in the germline V gene. V was trimmed by 0 bases and J by 4 bases, leaving 9 bases between them. This CDR3 region has 14 residues. CDR3 nucleotide sequence: TGTGCCAGCAGCGTAGTGGGCGGGGCAGATACGCAGTATTTT. Amino acids: CASSVVGGADTQYF.

There are many counts of this clonotype. The V call is TRBV6-6, the J call TRBJ1-5; TRBD1 agrees at 12 bases. The CDR3 is 15 residues long. The V gene's germline CDR1 is MNHNY and CDR2 SVGAGI (reference sequence). Unmatched junction bases numbered 6, after V lost 8 bases and J lost 4 bases. The CDR3 DNA sequence: TGTGCCAGCTGGTTGGGACAGGGGGCAAATCAGCCCCAGCATTTT. Amino acid sequence: CASWLGQGANQPQHF.

This clonotype has a count of ten or more. The V and J genes are TRBV18 and TRBJ2-7, with 9 bases aligning to TRBD1. V trimming: 3 bases; J trimming: 7 bases; junction bases outside the gene matches: 7. Germline values: CDR1 KGHSH, CDR2 LQKENI. The CDR3 is made up of 14 amino acids. The CDR3 is CASSPQTGGGEQYF. The CDR3 DNA reads TGTGCCAGCTCACCCCAAACAGGGGGCGGGGAGCAGTACTTC.

This clonotype was observed a few times. The J gene is TRBJ2-7, the V gene TRBV5-4, with no clear D. Germline values: CDR1 SGHNT, CDR2 YYREEE (reference sequence). The CDR3 is 13 amino acids. V shed 3 bases and J shed 1 base, with 8 bases lying between them. In DNA, the CDR3 is TGTGCCAGCAGCTCCACCCCATCCTACGAGCAGTACTTC. This gives the protein CASSSTPSYEQYF.

This clonotype was found many times. This sequence joins TRBV27 and TRBJ2-5; 10 nucleotides align to TRBD2. This CDR3 has 15 residues. V lost 3 bases, J lost 5 bases, and 6 bases stayed unmatched. Germline V lookup: CDR1 MNHEY, CDR2 SMNVEV (reference sequence). CDR3 nucleotide sequence: TGTGCCAGCAGTTTCGAGCGGGGGGGCCGGGAGACCCAGTACTTC. This translates into CASSFERGGRETQYF.